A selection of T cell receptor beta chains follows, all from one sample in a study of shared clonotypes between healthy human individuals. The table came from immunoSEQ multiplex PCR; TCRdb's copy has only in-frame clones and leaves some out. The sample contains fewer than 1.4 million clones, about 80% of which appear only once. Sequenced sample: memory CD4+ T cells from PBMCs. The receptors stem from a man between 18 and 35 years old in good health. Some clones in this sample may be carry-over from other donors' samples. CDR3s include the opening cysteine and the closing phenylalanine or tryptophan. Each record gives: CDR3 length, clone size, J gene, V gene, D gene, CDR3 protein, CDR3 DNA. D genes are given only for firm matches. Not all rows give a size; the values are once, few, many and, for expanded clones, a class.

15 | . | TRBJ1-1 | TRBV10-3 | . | CAIRTDSQQNTEAFF | TGTGCCATCAGGACGGACAGCCAACAGAACACTGAAGCTTTCTTT
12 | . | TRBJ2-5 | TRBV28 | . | CASSPSAETQYF | TGTGCCAGCAGCCCGTCGGCAGAGACCCAGTACTTC
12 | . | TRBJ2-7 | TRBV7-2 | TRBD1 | CASSLPGQYLYF | TGTGCCAGCAGCTTACCGGGACAGTATTTGTACTTC
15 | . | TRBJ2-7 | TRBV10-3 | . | CAISESRGRIYEQYF | TGTGCCATCAGTGAATCCCGGGGGCGCATCTACGAGCAGTACTTC
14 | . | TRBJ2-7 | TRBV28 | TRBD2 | CASSRAGMAYEQYF | TGTGCCAGCAGTCGAGCGGGGATGGCCTACGAGCAGTACTTC
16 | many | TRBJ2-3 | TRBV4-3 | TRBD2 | CASSQASSGSADTQYF | TGCGCCAGCAGCCAAGCTTCTAGCGGGAGTGCGGATACGCAGTATTTT
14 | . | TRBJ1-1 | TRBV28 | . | CASSNYPQGAEAFF | TGTGCCAGCAGTAACTACCCACAGGGCGCAGAAGCTTTCTTT
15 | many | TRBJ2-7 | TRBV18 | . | CASSLGSAEVYEQYF | TGTGCCAGCTCGCTAGGGTCAGCTGAAGTCTACGAGCAGTACTTC
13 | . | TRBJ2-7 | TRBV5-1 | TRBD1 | CASSVTGGHEQYF | TGCGCCAGCAGCGTGACAGGGGGGCACGAGCAGTACTTC
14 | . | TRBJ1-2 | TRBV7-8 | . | CASSLKRTDYGYTF | TGTGCCAGCAGCTTAAAGCGGACAGACTATGGCTACACCTTC
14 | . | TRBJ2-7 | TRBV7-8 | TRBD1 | CASSLLTGPGEQYF | TGTGCCAGCAGCTTATTGACAGGGCCAGGCGAGCAGTACTTC
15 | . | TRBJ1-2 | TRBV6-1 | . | CASSVTSPANYGYTF | TGTGCCAGCAGTGTAACCTCACCAGCTAACTATGGCTACACCTTC
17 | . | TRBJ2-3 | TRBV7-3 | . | CASSLTVGARGQDTQYF | TGTGCCAGCAGCTTAACCGTCGGGGCCAGGGGACAAGATACGCAGTATTTT
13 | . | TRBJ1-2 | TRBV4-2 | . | CASSQDPQGGYTF | TGTGCCAGCAGCCAAGATCCACAGGGTGGCTACACCTTC
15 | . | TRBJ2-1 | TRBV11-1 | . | CASTPGKSSYNEQFF | TGTGCCAGCACGCCCGGGAAGAGCTCCTACAATGAGCAGTTCTTC
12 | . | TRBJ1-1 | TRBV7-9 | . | CASTGQGTEAFF | TGTGCCAGCACAGGGCAGGGCACTGAAGCTTTCTTT
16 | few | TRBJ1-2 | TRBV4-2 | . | CASSQGDGRQNHGYTF | TGTGCCAGCAGCCAAGGGGACGGCCGCCAAAACCATGGCTACACCTTC
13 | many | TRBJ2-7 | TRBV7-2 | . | CASSLAYDSLRGF | TGTGCCAGCAGCTTAGCTTATGACAGCCTAAGGGGCTTC
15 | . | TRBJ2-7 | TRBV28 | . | CASSAPSGTRYEQYF | TGTGCCAGCAGTGCCCCCAGCGGGACACGCTACGAGCAGTACTTC
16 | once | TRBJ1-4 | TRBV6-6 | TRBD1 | CASSYRDRGRGEKLFF | TGTGCCAGCAGTTACCGGGACAGGGGGCGCGGTGAAAAACTGTTTTTT
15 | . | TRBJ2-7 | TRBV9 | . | CASSPSPGSSYEQYF | TGTGCCAGCAGCCCAAGCCCGGGGAGCTCCTACGAGCAGTACTTC
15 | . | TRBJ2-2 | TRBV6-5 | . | CASTSGLTGTGELFF | TGTGCCAGCACTTCCGGACTCACAGGGACCGGGGAGCTGTTTTTT
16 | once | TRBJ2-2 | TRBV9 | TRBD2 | CASSVGTSGYDGELFF | TGTGCCAGCAGCGTAGGGACTAGCGGGTACGACGGGGAGCTGTTTTTT
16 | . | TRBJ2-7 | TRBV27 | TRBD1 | CASSLLGDRGRVEQYF | TGTGCCAGCAGTTTATTGGGGGACAGGGGTAGAGTCGAGCAGTACTTC
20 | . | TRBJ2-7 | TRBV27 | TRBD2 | CASSRTRPRDTSGRGYEQYF | TGTGCCAGCAGCCGAACCCGCCCCAGGGACACTAGCGGAAGGGGCTACGAGCAGTACTTC
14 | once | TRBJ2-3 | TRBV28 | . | CASFERSSTDTQYF | TGTGCCAGCTTCGAGCGGTCTAGCACAGATACGCAGTATTTT
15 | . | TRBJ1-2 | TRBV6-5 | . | CASSNPRGGGYGYTF | TGTGCCAGCAGTAACCCGCGGGGGGGCGGCTATGGCTACACCTTC
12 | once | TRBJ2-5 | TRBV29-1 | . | CSVDQLGETQYF | TGCAGCGTTGACCAGCTGGGGGAGACCCAGTACTTC
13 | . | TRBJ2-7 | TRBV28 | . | CASGTSQISEQYF | TGTGCCAGCGGAACCTCACAGATAAGCGAGCAGTACTTC
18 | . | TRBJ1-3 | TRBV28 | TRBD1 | CATRTPPGQGRPGNTIYF | TGTGCCACCAGAACGCCGCCGGGACAGGGACGGCCTGGAAACACCATATATTTT
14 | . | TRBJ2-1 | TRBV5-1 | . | CASYVGGVYNEQFF | TGCGCCAGCTACGTAGGCGGAGTATACAATGAGCAGTTCTTC
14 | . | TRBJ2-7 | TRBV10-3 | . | CAISGPGTHYEQYF | TGTGCCATCAGTGGCCCGGGAACCCACTACGAGCAGTACTTC
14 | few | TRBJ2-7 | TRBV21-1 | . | CASSRTSEGYEQYF | TGTGCCAGCAGCCGCACGAGTGAAGGCTACGAGCAGTACTTC
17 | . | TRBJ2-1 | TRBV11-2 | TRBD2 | CASSLDLASGSFGEQFF | TGTGCCAGCAGCTTAGATTTGGCTAGCGGGAGTTTCGGGGAGCAGTTCTTC
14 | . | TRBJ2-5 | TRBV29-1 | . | CSVWTALGQETQYF | TGCAGCGTTTGGACAGCCCTAGGGCAAGAGACCCAGTACTTC
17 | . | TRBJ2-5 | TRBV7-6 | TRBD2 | CASSQGLAGGLQETQYF | TGTGCCAGCAGTCAAGGACTAGCGGGAGGCCTACAAGAGACCCAGTACTTC
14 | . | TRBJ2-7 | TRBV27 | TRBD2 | CASTQGRGRGEQYF | TGTGCCAGCACCCAAGGCCGGGGGAGGGGCGAGCAGTACTTC